This T cell receptor (beta chain) originates from a study of OX40 agonist ivuxolimab in advanced cancers. In the study overall: Every 2 weeks, patients received ivuxolimab intravenously, dosed at 0.01 to 10 mg/kg.

Assay used: immunoSEQ multiplex PCR; TCRdb lists only in-frame clones, some missing. The table shows approximately 26,000 clones, with approximately 85% occurring only once. Study outcomes and limitations: Relatively little clonal expansion, among the lowest observed, appeared in partial responders at 0.1-3.0 mg/kg. Still undetermined is the antigen specificity of the expanded peripheral T cells.

Trimming cost V 0 bases and J 2 bases; bases outside gene matches: 4. Germline V lookup: CDR1 SGHRS, CDR2 YFSETQ. The length of the CDR3 is 15 residues. About this clone: Its antigen is not identified.

Baseline was the first blood sampling point, followed by cycle 4 day 1 and cycle 7 day 1. This TCR derives from an adult with an advanced solid tumor such as melanoma, head and neck, liver or kidney cancer. V gene TRBV5-1 combines with J gene TRBJ2-7, with 8 bases matching TRBD1. The starting material was CD4+ or CD8+ T cells sorted from blood, obtained in a trial of the OX40 agonist ivuxolimab. CDR3 amino acids: CASSLGQGLTYEQYF. The CDR3 DNA is TGCGCCAGCAGCTTGGGACAGGGGCTCACCTACGAGCAGTACTTC.